This T cell receptor (beta chain) was sequenced in a study of shared clonotypes between healthy human individuals. Overall study results and limits: Sequencing of the sorted subsets was shown by rarefaction to be incomplete despite large depth. Generally, estimated richness proved larger in naive subsets than it did in memory subsets.

The test was conducted at deep level. The repertoire was sequenced with immunoSEQ multiplex PCR; TCRdb's copy has only in-frame clones and lacks some. The sample yields 2 million to 3 million clones, more than 90% seen once. Turning to this clone: Its antigen is not known.

Germline V CDR1 and CDR2: SGHDT, YYEEEE. The CDR3 loop spans 14 amino acids. Trimming removed 1 base at V and 1 base at J, with 8 bases between. A CD45RA+ naive subset and a CD45RA-negative memory subset were split from CD4+ cells. The sequenced sample consisted of naive CD4+ T cells sorted from blood. Subset specified: CD45RA+ positively selected. This chain uses TRBV5-6 with TRBJ1-1, with D possibly matching TRBD1 (6 bases). This clonotype was sampled from a man between 18 and 29 years old in good health. CDR3 DNA: TGTGCCAGCAGCTTGTGGACAGAGAACACTGAAGCTTTCTTT. Translating it yields CASSLWTENTEAFF.